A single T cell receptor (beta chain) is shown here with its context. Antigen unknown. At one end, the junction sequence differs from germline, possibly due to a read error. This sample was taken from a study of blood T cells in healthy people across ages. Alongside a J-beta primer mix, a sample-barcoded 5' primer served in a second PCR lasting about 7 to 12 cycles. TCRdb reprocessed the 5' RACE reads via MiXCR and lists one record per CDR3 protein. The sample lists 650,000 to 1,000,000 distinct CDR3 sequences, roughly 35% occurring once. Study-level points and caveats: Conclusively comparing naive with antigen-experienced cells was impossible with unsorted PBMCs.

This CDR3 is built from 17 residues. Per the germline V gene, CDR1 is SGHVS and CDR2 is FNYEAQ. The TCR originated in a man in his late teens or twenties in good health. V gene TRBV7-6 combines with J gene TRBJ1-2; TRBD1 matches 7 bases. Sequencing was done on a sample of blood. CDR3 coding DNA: TGTGCCGGCAGCTCCCGTCTCACAGGGGCCCTGGACTATGGCTACACCTTC. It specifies CAGSSRLTGALDYGYTF. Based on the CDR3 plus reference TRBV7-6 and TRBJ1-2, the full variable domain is GAGVSQSPRYKVTKRGQDVALRCDPISGHVSLYWYRQALGQGPEFLTYFNYEAQQDKSGLPNDRFSAERPEGSISTLTIQRTEQRDSAMYRCAGSSRLTGALDYGYTFGSGTRLTVV.